A single sample gave rise to the 8 T cell receptor beta chains below, sequenced in a study of blood T cells in healthy people across ages. Then a second PCR, running about 6 to 11 cycles, was carried out with a sample-barcoded 5' primer and a J-beta primer mix. Each CDR3 protein is one row after TCRdb ran MiXCR on the 5' RACE reads. In the table there are 750,000 to 950,000 distinct CDR3 sequences, roughly 29% of which are singletons. These data are also associated with another study on T cells of mothers and their children.

What was sequenced was blood. The source is a woman aged 40 to 55 in good health.

The chain is built from TRBV15 and TRBJ1-4, with a possible D match to TRBD1 (5 bases). The germline V gene has CDR1 LNHNV and CDR2 YYDKDF (reference sequence). This CDR3 is built from 14 residues. Trimming cost V 0 bases and J 7 bases, with 9 bases left between them. CDR3 residues: CATSRDRVGEKLFF. Here the CDR3 DNA reads TGTGCCACCAGCAGAGACAGGGTCGGTGAAAAACTGTTTTTT.

This clonotype was observed a handful of times. The chain employs TRBV20-1 and TRBJ2-5, with D unclear. Germline V gene sequence: CDR1 DFQATT, CDR2 SNEGSKA (reference sequence). V lost 6 bases to trimming and J lost 3 bases, with 11 bases between them. The CDR3 is 12 amino acids. The CDR3 DNA reads as TGCAGTGCAGGAAGGGTGGAAGAGACCCAGTACTTC. Encoded protein: CSAGRVEETQYF.

The chain couples TRBV27 to TRBJ2-3, with 9 positions matching TRBD2. Germline assignment: CDR1 MNHEY and CDR2 SMNVEV (reference sequence). V shed 1 base, J shed 2 bases, and the junction held 19 bases outside the gene matches. This CDR3 spans 21 amino acids. DNA for the CDR3: TGTGCCAGCAGTTTATTTTTTGGCGGGGGGGCCTCTGTAAGGCCCACAGATACGCAGTATTTT. Its translation: CASSLFFGGGASVRPTDTQYF.

This clonotype was counted many times. V is TRBV20-1 and J is TRBJ2-1; D tentatively fits TRBD1 or TRBD2 (6 bases each). There are 15 residues in the CDR3. Trimming took 5 bases from V and 0 from J, leaving 14 bases between them. CDR1 is DFQATT and CDR2 is SNEGSKA in the germline V gene (reference sequence). The DNA for the CDR3 is TGCAGTGCTTTTGACGGGGGCCTCTCCTACAATGAGCAGTTCTTC. Protein: CSAFDGGLSYNEQFF.

The chain combines TRBV20-1 with TRBJ2-7; 11 bases are a match to TRBD2. CDR3 size: 17 residues. CDR1 DFQATT and CDR2 SNEGSKA come from the germline V gene (reference sequence). Trimming removed 3 bases from V and 1 base from J; junction bases left unmatched: 11. DNA of the CDR3: TGCAGTGCTAGTGGTACACTAGCGGGAGTAGGTTCCTACGAGCAGTACTTC. It is translated as CSASGTLAGVGSYEQYF.

The V call is TRBV12-3 or TRBV12-4, the J call TRBJ1-1, with TRBD1 as a possible D gene (6 bases). With 6 bases removed from V and 4 bases from J, the gap between germline ends came to 15 bases. The CDR3 runs to 14 residues. CDR3 loop: CASSQTGKGTEAFF. The CDR3 DNA follows: TGTGCCAGCAGCCAAACAGGGAAAGGCACTGAAGCTTTCTTT.

Comments on this clonotype: Given a much more abundant clone one base away, this may be a read error. V is TRBV29-1 and J is TRBJ2-5; D unclear. V was clipped by 4 bases and J by 1 base, with 7 bases between them. The CDR3 is 12 amino acids. CDR1 SQVTM and CDR2 ANQGSEA come from the germline V gene. The CDR3 region is CSVGQTQETQYF. The CDR3 region has the DNA TGCAGCGTTGGGCAGACCCAAGAGACCCAGTACTTC. The complete variable domain, with remaining parts taken from reference TRBV29-1 and TRBJ2-5, reads SAVISQKPSRDICQRGTSLTIQCQVDSQVTMMFWYRQQPGQSLTLIATANQGSEATYESGFVIDKFPISRPNLTFSTLTVSNMSPEDSSIYLCSVGQTQETQYFGPGTRLLVL.

This clonotype was counted between two and nine times. The rearrangement links TRBV5-1 to TRBJ2-2; 7 bases fit TRBD1. J was trimmed by 5 bases and V by 5 bases; bases with no gene match: 6. The CDR3 has 14 residues. Germline V gene sequence: CDR1 SGHRS, CDR2 YFSETQ. The CDR3 loop reads CASRRQGGTGELFF. The CDR3 DNA reads TGCGCCAGCAGAAGACAGGGTGGAACCGGGGAGCTGTTTTTT.